The next 7 T cell receptor beta chains were all read from a single sample in a study of PD-1 blockade in classical Hodgkin lymphoma. The time point here: cycle 4 day 1 (C4D1), after more than five weeks of nivolumab. Autologous stem cell transplantation was followed by relapse in every patient, and brentuximab vedotin exposure varied. Produced via immunoSEQ multiplex PCR; TCRdb's table is partial and in-frame only. Seen here are about 47,000 clones, 80% observed once, and the top ten hold under 20%. This sample comprised peripheral blood mononuclear cells (PBMCs), obtained before the fourth cycle of nivolumab. These receptors were obtained from a human donor with classical Hodgkin lymphoma.

This rearrangement joins TRBV21-1 to TRBJ2-7. TRBV21-1 is shown as a pseudogene. CDR3 length equals 13 residues. CDR3 in DNA: TGTGCCAGCAATGAGACCCTGGGAAACGAGCAGTACTTC. This translates into CASNETLGNEQYF.

V is TRBV7-3 and J is TRBJ2-3, with 7 bases lining up with TRBD2. The V and J ends lost 4 bases and 5 bases, in that order; junction bases with no gene match: 0. The germline V gene has CDR1 SGHTA and CDR2 FQGTGA. CDR3 length: 12 amino acids. CDR3: CASSSGGDTQYF. The CDR3 bases are TGTGCCAGCAGCTCGGGGGGAGATACGCAGTATTTT. Based on the CDR3 plus reference TRBV7-3 and TRBJ2-3, the full variable domain is GAGVSQTPSNKVTEKGKYVELRCDPISGHTALYWYRQSLGQGPEFLIYFQGTGAADDSGLPNDRFFAVRPEGSVSTLKIQRTERGDSAVYLCASSSGGDTQYFGPGTRLTVL.

The CDR3 loop is CASSPPGDTHTSYNEQFF. For the CDR3, the DNA is TGTGCCAGCAGTCCACCGGGGGACACTCACACCTCCTACAATGAGCAGTTCTTC. V usage is TRBV27 and J usage is TRBJ2-1, with D possibly being TRBD1 or TRBD2 (6 bases each). The CDR3 length is 18 residues. The V end lost 5 bases, the J end lost 0 bases, and 20 bases lay between the germline ends. Germline-derived CDR1 and CDR2 are MNHEY and SMNVEV (reference sequence).

The genes are TRBV18 and TRBJ2-1; D not resolved. The CDR3 totals 12 residues. Trimming took off 3 bases at V and 7 bases at J, with 7 bases between the two ends. Per the germline V gene, CDR1 is KGHSH and CDR2 is LQKENI. The DNA of the CDR3 is TGTGCCAGCTCACCGACCTCTAATGAGCAGTTCTTC. It is translated as CASSPTSNEQFF.

The CDR3 coding sequence is TGTGCCAGCAGCGTTAGCGGGAGCTCCTACAATGAGCAGTTCTTC. This gives the protein CASSVSGSSYNEQFF. J is TRBJ2-1 and V is TRBV7-2; 9 bases map to TRBD2. CDR3 length: 15 amino acids. After removal of 5 bases from V and 0 bases from J, the junction contained 2 bases not matched to a gene. CDR1 is SGHTA, CDR2 FQGNSA, per germline.

This chain joins TRBV6-1 and TRBJ2-3; no firm D call. The CDR3 consists of 13 residues. Germline V CDR1 and CDR2: MNHNS, SASEGT. V lost 6 bases and J lost 4, with 11 bases in between. The CDR3 sequence: CASRRTLPDTQYF. The CDR3 nucleotides are TGTGCCAGCAGGAGGACGCTTCCAGATACGCAGTATTTT.

J is TRBJ1-2 and V is TRBV6-5; unclear D gene. The CDR3 has 11 amino acids. Trimming took 6 bases from V and 0 from J, leaving 2 bases between them. Germline V CDR1 and CDR2: MNHEY, SVGAGI. CDR3 sequence reads: CASRANYGYTF. DNA for the CDR3: TGTGCCAGCAGGGCTAACTATGGCTACACCTTC.